This TCR beta chain came from a study of T cells in Graves' hyperthyroidism and ophthalmopathy. Amplified TCR beta CDR3 regions derived from RNA transcripts. HTBI primers were used for first-round RT-PCR of the TCR CDR3. Via MiXCR, TCRdb re-called the multiplex PCR reads, giving one row per CDR3 protein. Among fewer than 500,000 distinct CDR3 sequences listed, approximately 13% were seen once. Study conclusions and caveats: With a median lead of about 6.9 months before onset, the model predicted ophthalmopathy.

Preceding any ophthalmopathy symptoms, the blood sample dates from first hyperthyroidism diagnosis. Note on this clonotype: Its antigen is as yet unknown.

CDR3 length: 14 amino acids. V lost 6 bases to trimming and J lost 7 bases, with 13 bases between them. This chain links TRBV12-3 or TRBV12-4 with TRBJ1-6; a possible D gene is TRBD1 (6 bases). This TCR was recovered from a man aged 30 to 45 with Graves' hyperthyroidism that later progressed to Graves' ophthalmopathy. Sequences were obtained from blood. CDR3 nucleotide sequence: TGTGCCAGCAGCCCAACAGGGCCCAATTCACCCCTCCACTTT. Its protein is CASSPTGPNSPLHF.